This T cell receptor beta chain came from a study of T cell changes during pregnancy in multiple sclerosis (dated by TCRdb to 2018 to 2020). Background on the whole study: Changes in the T cell repertoire over the course of pregnancy were examined in this study in women with multiple sclerosis.

Receptor libraries were prepared by the immunoSEQ multiplex PCR assay. Not all clones reach the TCRdb copy of this immuneACCESS table, which keeps in-frame sequences only. Checked studies attribute under half of the gap to unresolved V genes and leave the rest unexplained. This sample holds 80,000 to 100,000 clones; roughly nine tenths were observed only once. In total, the top ten clones hold roughly 0.77% of the sample. This clone was counted once. The antigen it binds to is not known. There are no base qualities to consult, and no much larger clone falls within one base. Clipping removes 3 bases from V and 5 bases from J, with 6 as the unmatched junction base count. CDR1 is given as SEHNR and CDR2 as FQNEAQ, both from the germline V gene (reference sequence). The CDR3 starts with the cysteine, ends with the phenylalanine, and has 15 residues. This entry keeps only the CDR3 DNA: 45 bases, framed from base 1.

The chain employs TRBV7-9 and TRBJ2-2; 7 of the junction bases match TRBD2. This clonotype originated in a female donor in good health, enrolled as a control in a pregnancy study. The starting material was peripheral blood, obtained in the second trimester of pregnancy. The CDR3 loop reads CASSFPTRGTGELFF. The bases read TGTGCCAGCAGCTTCCCCACGCGGGGGACCGGGGAGCTGTTTTTT.